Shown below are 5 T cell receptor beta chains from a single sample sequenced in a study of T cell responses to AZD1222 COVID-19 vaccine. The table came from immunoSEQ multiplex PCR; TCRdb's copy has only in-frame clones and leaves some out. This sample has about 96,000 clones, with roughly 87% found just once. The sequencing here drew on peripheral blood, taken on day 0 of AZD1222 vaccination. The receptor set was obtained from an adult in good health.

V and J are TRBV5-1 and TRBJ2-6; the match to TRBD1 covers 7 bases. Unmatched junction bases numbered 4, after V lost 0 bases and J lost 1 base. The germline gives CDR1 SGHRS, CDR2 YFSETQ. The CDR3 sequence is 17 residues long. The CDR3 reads CASSLGDSTSGANVLTF. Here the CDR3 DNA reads TGCGCCAGCAGCTTGGGGGACAGCACATCTGGGGCCAACGTCCTGACTTTC.

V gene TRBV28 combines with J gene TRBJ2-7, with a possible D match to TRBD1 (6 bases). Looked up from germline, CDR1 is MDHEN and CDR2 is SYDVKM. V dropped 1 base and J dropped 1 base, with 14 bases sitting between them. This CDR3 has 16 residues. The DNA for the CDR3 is TGTGCCAGCAGTTTATCCTTGGACAGAATTTCCTACGAGCAGTACTTC. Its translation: CASSLSLDRISYEQYF.

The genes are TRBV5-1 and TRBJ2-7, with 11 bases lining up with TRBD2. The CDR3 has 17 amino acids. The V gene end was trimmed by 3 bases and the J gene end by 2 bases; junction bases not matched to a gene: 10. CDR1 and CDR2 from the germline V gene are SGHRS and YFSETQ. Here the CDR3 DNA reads TGCGCCAGCAGCTCGACAGGGATGGGACTAGCGGCCTACGAGCAGTACTTC. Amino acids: CASSSTGMGLAAYEQYF.

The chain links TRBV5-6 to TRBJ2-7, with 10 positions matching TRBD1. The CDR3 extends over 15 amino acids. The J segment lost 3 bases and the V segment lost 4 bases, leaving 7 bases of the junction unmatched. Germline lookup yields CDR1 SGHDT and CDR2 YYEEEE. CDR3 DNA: TGTGCCAGCAGCGGGGGACAGGGGTCCTACTACGAGCAGTACTTC. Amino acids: CASSGGQGSYYEQYF.

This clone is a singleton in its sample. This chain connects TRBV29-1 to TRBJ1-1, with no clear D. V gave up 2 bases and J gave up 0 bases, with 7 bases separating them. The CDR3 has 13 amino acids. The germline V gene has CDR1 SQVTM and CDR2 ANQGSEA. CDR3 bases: TGCAGCGTTGAAAATGGGCTGAACACTGAAGCTTTCTTT. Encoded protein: CSVENGLNTEAFF.